This entry lists 18 T cell receptor beta chains sequenced from one sample in a study of cytomegalovirus exposure and HLA in healthy donors. TCRdb's table, derived via immunoSEQ multiplex PCR, lists solely in-frame clones and lacks some. The sample has roughly 300,000 clones; about 85% are singletons. The specimen sequenced was PBMCs. The receptors originated from a woman aged 30 to 39 in good health and CMV-seropositive.

V usage is TRBV29-1 and J usage is TRBJ2-1; the match to TRBD2 covers 7 bases. CDR1 SQVTM and CDR2 ANQGSEA come from the germline V gene. This CDR3 has 15 amino acids. V dropped 6 bases and J dropped 0; count of bases not matched to a gene: 8. CDR3 coding DNA: TGCAGCGTCCCCGAGGGAGGGCACTCCTACAATGAGCAGTTCTTC. This translates into CSVPEGGHSYNEQFF.

The V and J genes are TRBV5-5 and TRBJ2-7; D unclear. V lost 0 bases to trimming and J lost 2 bases, with 12 bases between them. The CDR3 contains 15 residues. Germline V gene data show CDR1 as SGHKS and CDR2 as YYEKEE (reference sequence). The CDR3 DNA sequence: TGTGCCAGCAGCTTGGGGCCCGACGGAGCCTACGAGCAGTACTTC. Protein product: CASSLGPDGAYEQYF. The full variable domain, with the rest looked up from reference TRBV5-5 and TRBJ2-7, is DAGVTQSPTHLIKTRGQQVTLRCSPISGHKSVSWYQQVLGQGPQFIFQYYEKEERGRGNFPDRFSARQFPNYSSELNVNALLLGDSALYLCASSLGPDGAYEQYFGPGTRLTVT.

This rearrangement joins TRBV13 to TRBJ1-1, with 7 bases matching TRBD1. The CDR3 sequence is 15 residues long. V gave up 5 bases and J gave up 8 bases; unmatched junction bases: 14. Germline CDR1 PRHDT, CDR2 FYEKMQ (reference sequence). The CDR3 loop is CASSGAGQPENEAFF. In nucleotides, the CDR3 is TGTGCCAGCAGCGGGGCGGGACAGCCTGAAAACGAAGCTTTCTTT.

The chain carries TRBV7-9 and TRBJ2-5; D may be TRBD2 (6 bases). Germline V gives CDR1 SEHNR, CDR2 FQNEAQ (reference sequence). CDR3 length: 12 amino acids. The V and J ends lost 3 bases and 5 bases respectively, with 7 bases between them. CDR3: CASSFRGETQYF. Here the CDR3 DNA reads TGTGCCAGCAGCTTTCGGGGGGAGACCCAGTACTTC.

This clone was counted once. The CDR3 DNA sequence: TGTGCCAGCAGCGTAAGGAAGGGATGGGACACTGAAGCTTTCTTT. Its protein product is CASSVRKGWDTEAFF. This sequence joins TRBV9 and TRBJ1-1, with D uncertain. V was clipped by 1 base and J by 3 bases, with 13 bases between them. Germline CDR1 reads SGDLS; CDR2 reads YYNGEE. The CDR3 length is 15 residues.

V and J are TRBV19 and TRBJ1-5; D not certain. The germline V and J ends were trimmed by 5 bases and 3 bases, with 5 bases remaining between them. Germline V gene lookup returns CDR1 LNHDA and CDR2 SQIVND (reference sequence). The CDR3 totals 12 residues. The CDR3 region has the DNA TGTGCCAGTAGTCAGGACAATCAGCCCCAGCATTTT. This codes for CASSQDNQPQHF.

The chain links TRBV6-6 to TRBJ1-4, with D possibly TRBD1 on 6 matching bases. Germline V gene lookup returns CDR1 MNHNY and CDR2 SVGAGI (reference sequence). The CDR3 totals 15 residues. Trimming took 4 bases from V and 0 from J, leaving 9 bases between them. The CDR3, as DNA: TGTGCCAGCAGTTCTACAGGGCCAACTAATGAAAAACTGTTTTTT. Translating gives CASSSTGPTNEKLFF.

The chain couples TRBV7-2 to TRBJ2-7; 10 nucleotides align to TRBD1. The CDR3 length is 14 residues. Germline V gene data show CDR1 as SGHTA and CDR2 as FQGNSA. J gave up 3 bases and V 5 bases, and 4 bases lay outside the gene matches. CDR3 amino acids: CASSPRDRGYEQYF. CDR3 DNA: TGTGCCAGCAGCCCCCGGGACAGGGGCTACGAGCAGTACTTC.

The chain combines TRBV6-6 with TRBJ1-2, with 10 bases that match TRBD1. The CDR3 contains 15 residues. With 6 bases clipped from V and 2 bases from J, the junction kept 6 bases outside the gene matches. CDR1 MNHNY and CDR2 SVGAGI come from the germline V gene (reference sequence). In DNA form, the CDR3 reads TGTGCCAGCAGCTACGGGACAGGGGTAAACTATGGCTACACCTTC. It encodes CASSYGTGVNYGYTF.

The chain uses TRBV6-5 and TRBJ1-4, with D possibly matching TRBD1 (6 bases). The CDR3 loop spans 13 amino acids. Germline V gene data show CDR1 as MNHEY and CDR2 as SVGAGI. The V gene lost 6 bases and the J gene lost 8 bases, with 13 bases spanning the gap. This CDR3 is CASRRDNREKLFF. The CDR3 DNA follows: TGTGCCAGCAGGCGGGACAATCGGGAAAAACTGTTTTTT.

This chain uses TRBV30 with TRBJ1-2, with 7 nucleotides matching TRBD1. With V trimmed by 5 bases and J by 8 bases, 11 bases remained unmatched. Germline CDR1 and CDR2: GTSNPN and SVGIG (reference sequence). This CDR3 is built from 13 residues. CDR3: CAWGLQGMRGYTF. The CDR3 DNA reads TGTGCCTGGGGCCTACAGGGGATGCGGGGCTACACCTTC.

V and J are TRBV19 and TRBJ2-1; TRBD2 aligns across 11 bases. The CDR3 has 15 amino acids. Per germline, CDR1 LNHDA and CDR2 SQIVND (reference sequence). V lost 3 bases to trimming and J lost 3 bases; unmatched junction nucleotides: 1. The CDR3 here is CASSMGLADYNEQFF. DNA for the CDR3: TGTGCCAGTAGTATGGGACTAGCGGACTACAATGAGCAGTTCTTC.

The V gene is TRBV5-4, the J gene TRBJ2-7, with TRBD1 matching over 12 bases. In germline, CDR1 is SGHNT, CDR2 YYREEE (reference sequence). The CDR3 runs to 16 residues. V lost 0 bases and J lost 5; bases outside the gene matches: 6. CDR3 bases: TGTGCCAGCAGCTTGGGACCGGGACAGGGGGCAGACGAGCAGTACTTC. Encoded protein: CASSLGPGQGADEQYF.

V gene TRBV9 combines with J gene TRBJ1-1; 9 bases are a match to TRBD1. Losses at the gene ends were 3 bases for V and 4 bases for J; bases not matched to a gene: 7. The germline gives CDR1 SGDLS, CDR2 YYNGEE. The CDR3 totals 15 residues. CDR3 DNA sequence: TGTGCCAGCAGCGCCCGGGACAGGGATACCACTGAAGCTTTCTTT. Translating it yields CASSARDRDTTEAFF.

V and J are TRBV13 and TRBJ2-7; 9 nucleotides match TRBD1. Germline V CDR1 and CDR2: PRHDT, FYEKMQ (reference sequence). The CDR3 is 15 amino acids. V dropped 5 bases and J dropped 6; count of bases not matched to a gene: 11. CDR3 nucleotide sequence: TGTGCCAGCAGCCTTGGACAGGGGAGGTTGGTCGAGCAGTACTTC. This sequence encodes CASSLGQGRLVEQYF.

This sequence joins TRBV29-1 and TRBJ2-3; 8 bases align to TRBD2. Germline assignment: CDR1 SQVTM and CDR2 ANQGSEA. V shed 1 base and J 0 bases; nucleotides not matched to a gene: 0. The CDR3 covers 14 residues. In DNA, the CDR3 is TGCAGCGTTGAAGCGGGAGGGAGCACAGATACGCAGTATTTT. Protein sequence: CSVEAGGSTDTQYF.

This rearrangement joins TRBV5-1 to TRBJ2-5; D could derive from TRBD1 or TRBD2 (5 bases each). Germline V gene sequence: CDR1 SGHRS, CDR2 YFSETQ. Trimming took 3 bases from V and 0 from J, leaving 15 bases between them. CDR3 length: 16 residues. CDR3 nucleotides: TGCGCCAGCAGCTCGATAGGGACCTCGTACCAAGAGACCCAGTACTTC. Translation gives CASSSIGTSYQETQYF.

The DNA of the CDR3 is TGTGCCAGCAAGCGGGACGGCACAGATACGCAGTATTTT. It specifies CASKRDGTDTQYF. This chain links TRBV6-5 with TRBJ2-3; 7 bases agree with TRBD2. Germline V CDR1 and CDR2: MNHEY, SVGAGI. Trimming at V came to 7 bases and at J to 1 base, leaving 2 bases not matched to a gene. The CDR3 is 13 amino acids.